What follows describes a single TCR beta chain. What it binds is not known. CDR1 is SGHNT and CDR2 is YENEEA in the germline V gene. The CDR3 runs 11 residues. Trimming took off 8 bases at V and 3 bases at J, with 6 bases between the two ends. This specimen belongs to a study of T cell repertoires in cytomegalovirus infection. Study in general: Through public TCR beta signatures, both CMV infection and matching HLA type were indicated.

General study results and limits: Cumulative frequency (of public TCR beta family members) identified carriers of CMV plus the relevant HLA. It was HLA-C-restricted CMV-specific TCR beta clonotypes that dominated the response ex vivo.

TCRdb processed the reads anew with MiXCR; each CDR3 protein has one entry. This table holds about 55,000 distinct CDR3 sequences, around a fifth found once. The chain combines TRBV11-3 with TRBJ2-3; D uncertain. The sample here was CD8+ T cells from cultured PBMCs, taken from culture after CMV antigen stimulation. The origin of this receptor is a human donor in good health (CMV status not recorded). Some clones in this sample may be carry-over from other donors' samples. CDR3 coding DNA: TGTGCCAGCGACGATACAGATACGCAGTATTTT. Residues: CASDDTDTQYF. The full variable domain, its missing parts supplied by reference TRBV11-3 and TRBJ2-3, is EAGVVQSPRYKIIEKKQPVAFWCNPISGHNTLYWYLQNLGQGPELLIRYENEEAVDDSQLPKDRFSAERLKGVDSTLKIQPAELGDSAVYLCASDDTDTQYFGPGTRLTVL.